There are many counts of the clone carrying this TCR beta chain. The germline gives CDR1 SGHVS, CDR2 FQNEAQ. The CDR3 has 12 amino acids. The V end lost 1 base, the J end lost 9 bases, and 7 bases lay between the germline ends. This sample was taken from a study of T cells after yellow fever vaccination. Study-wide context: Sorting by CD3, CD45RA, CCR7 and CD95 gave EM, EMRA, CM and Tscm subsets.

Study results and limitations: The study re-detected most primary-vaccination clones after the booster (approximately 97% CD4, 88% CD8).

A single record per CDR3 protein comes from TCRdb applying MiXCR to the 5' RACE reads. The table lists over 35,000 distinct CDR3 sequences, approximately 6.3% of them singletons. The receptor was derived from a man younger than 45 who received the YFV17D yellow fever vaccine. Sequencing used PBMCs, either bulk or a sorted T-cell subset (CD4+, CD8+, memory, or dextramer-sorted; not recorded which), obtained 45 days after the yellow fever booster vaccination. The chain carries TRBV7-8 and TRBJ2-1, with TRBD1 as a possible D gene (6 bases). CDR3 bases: TGTGCCAGCAGCTTAGTCAGGGGTGAGCAGTTCTTC. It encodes CASSLVRGEQFF.